The clone carrying this T cell receptor (beta chain) was found a few times. The target antigen is unknown. Stated treatment: roughly 19 received Ad26.COV2.S at low or high dose, single or two shots; about 5 received placebo; per-sample allocation not given. At day 63 after the first vaccine or placebo injection, samples were drawn. The method was immunoSEQ multiplex PCR; TCRdb's version includes in-frame clones alone and lacks a portion of them. The profile shows approximately 300,000 clones, around 83% of them singletons. This CDR3 contains 13 residues. Germline V CDR1 and CDR2: GTSNPN, SVGIG (reference sequence). V lost 3 bases and J lost 10; bases outside the gene matches: 10. These data are taken from a study of Ad26.COV2.S vaccination and SARS-CoV-2 variants. Study-level information: Intramuscular Ad26.COV2.S at 5x10^10 or 1x10^11 viral particles. Study-level results: Vaccinees displayed broader spike-specific TCR repertoires than placebo recipients.

The J gene is TRBJ1-1, the V gene TRBV30; 8 positions match TRBD1. The sequenced sample was peripheral blood, obtained in a trial of Ad26.COV2.S vaccine versus placebo. This TCR was sampled from a person aged 18-65 years who received the Ad26.COV2.S COVID-19 vaccine or a placebo. The CDR3 here is CAWSSTGEKGAFF. In nucleotides, the CDR3 is TGTGCCTGGAGCTCGACAGGGGAAAAGGGAGCTTTCTTT.